The 31 T cell receptor beta chains listed next were all sequenced from one sample in a study of early T cells in non-severe SARS-CoV-2 infection. TCRdb called the 5' RACE reads again in MiXCR, with one record for every CDR3 protein. The sample has 70,000 to 90,000 distinct CDR3 sequences, about 16% seen once; the top ten hold less than 6%. The sequencing input was whole blood. The source is an adult who was a healthcare worker with PCR-confirmed SARS-CoV-2 infection or an uninfected control (not recorded which).

This clonotype was observed many times. This chain joins TRBV14 and TRBJ2-1; 9 bases fit TRBD1. The CDR3 length is 16 residues. Germline CDR1 SGHDN, CDR2 FVKESK. With V trimmed by 7 bases and J by 3 bases, 10 bases remained unmatched. The CDR3 region has the DNA TGTGCCAGCACCGGAAGACGGGACAGGGACTACAATGAGCAGTTCTTC. It is translated as CASTGRRDRDYNEQFF.

The rearrangement joins TRBV11-2 to TRBJ2-6; no clear D. The CDR3 is 16 amino acids. V gave up 5 bases and J gave up 2 bases, with 13 bases separating them. In germline, CDR1 is SGHAT, CDR2 FQNNGV. Here the CDR3 DNA reads TGTGCCAGCAGCCTTCACACCGACCCTGGGGCCAACGTCCTGACTTTC. It translates to CASSLHTDPGANVLTF.

This clonotype has a handful of counts. V is TRBV20-1 and J is TRBJ2-7, with 14 bases matching TRBD2. The germline gives CDR1 DFQATT, CDR2 SNEGSKA (reference sequence). There are 17 residues in the CDR3. Trimming at V came to 0 bases and at J to 2 bases, leaving 6 bases not matched to a gene. For the CDR3, the DNA is TGCAGTGCTAGAGATCGTGGGACTAGCGGGAGTACCTACGAGCAGTACTTC. Translating gives CSARDRGTSGSTYEQYF.

V gene TRBV4-1 combines with J gene TRBJ2-1, with 11 bases lining up with TRBD2. V lost 1 base and J lost 10; bases outside the gene matches: 9. Germline V gene data show CDR1 as MGHRA and CDR2 as YSYEKL. The CDR3 has 16 amino acids. DNA of the CDR3: TGCGCCAGCAGCCAAGTCGTAGCGGGAGGGCCTGAGGAGCAGTTCTTC. Translating gives CASSQVVAGGPEEQFF.

The CDR3 nucleotides read TGTGCCAGTAGTATGTTCTGGTCCGGAGAGCAGTTCTTC. Residues: CASSMFWSGEQFF. The chain recombines TRBV19 with TRBJ2-1; D remains unclear. Deletions cut 3 bases from V and 10 bases from J, with 13 bases between. This CDR3 spans 13 amino acids. CDR1 and CDR2 from the germline V gene are LNHDA and SQIVND (reference sequence).

The V and J genes are TRBV29-1 and TRBJ1-1; the match to TRBD1 covers 7 bases. With V trimmed by 4 bases and J by 4 bases, 6 bases remained unmatched. The CDR3 is made up of 13 amino acids. Germline V gives CDR1 SQVTM, CDR2 ANQGSEA. The CDR3 DNA sequence: TGCAGCGTTGCAGACAGGGCGGCCACTGAAGCTTTCTTT. It yields the protein CSVADRAATEAFF.

The V and J genes are TRBV29-1 and TRBJ1-2; the match to TRBD1 covers 7 bases. The V gene's germline CDR1 is SQVTM and CDR2 ANQGSEA. Trimming took 4 bases from V and 10 from J; bases not matched to a gene: 3. There are 10 residues in the CDR3. The CDR3 loop is CSVGDRVYTF. The CDR3 DNA reads as TGCAGCGTTGGCGACAGGGTCTACACCTTC.

This clonotype turned up a few times. The rearrangement joins TRBV20-1 to TRBJ2-1, with D uncertain. Germline V gene sequence: CDR1 DFQATT, CDR2 SNEGSKA (reference sequence). The CDR3 is made up of 15 amino acids. V dropped 0 bases and J dropped 0 bases, with 9 bases sitting between them. The CDR3 loop reads CSARDAGSSYNEQFF. The CDR3 nucleotides read TGCAGTGCTAGAGATGCAGGAAGCTCCTACAATGAGCAGTTCTTC.

The table lists this clonotype with a few counts. V gene TRBV27 combines with J gene TRBJ1-2; TRBD1 agrees at 8 bases. Germline trimming cut 5 bases from V and 3 bases from J; bases unmatched to any gene: 8. The CDR3 contains 15 residues. Germline values: CDR1 MNHEY, CDR2 SMNVEV (reference sequence). The CDR3 sequence is CASSAGDRGYYGYTF. CDR3 sequence (DNA): TGTGCCAGCAGTGCGGGCGACAGGGGCTACTATGGCTACACCTTC.

The chain employs TRBV5-1 and TRBJ2-1; D is unresolved. This CDR3 is built from 15 residues. With 0 bases removed from V and 2 bases from J, the gap between germline ends came to 9 bases. Germline CDR1 and CDR2: SGHRS and YFSETQ. The CDR3: CASSLAASAYNEQFF. For the CDR3, the DNA is TGCGCCAGCAGCTTGGCAGCGTCCGCCTACAATGAGCAGTTCTTC.

The table lists this clonotype with a few counts. The rearrangement joins TRBV29-1 to TRBJ1-2, with 9 bases matching TRBD1. J gave up 8 bases and V 6 bases, and 13 bases lay outside the gene matches. CDR3 length: 14 amino acids. CDR1 SQVTM and CDR2 ANQGSEA come from the germline V gene. As DNA, the CDR3 is TGCAGCGTCGACGAAGGACAGGGGAATGGAGGCTACACCTTC. Its protein product is CSVDEGQGNGGYTF. Filled out from reference TRBV29-1 and TRBJ1-2, the complete variable domain reads SAVISQKPSRDICQRGTSLTIQCQVDSQVTMMFWYRQQPGQSLTLIATANQGSEATYESGFVIDKFPISRPNLTFSTLTVSNMSPEDSSIYLCSVDEGQGNGGYTFGSGTRLTVV.

This clonotype was seen ten or more times. The V call is TRBV7-9, the J call TRBJ2-7; weak D call: TRBD1 (6 bases). CDR3 length: 15 amino acids. Germline V CDR1 and CDR2: SEHNR, FQNEAQ (reference sequence). V was pared by 6 bases and J by 5 bases, with 20 bases between. This CDR3 is CASSSRDTAIHEQYF. The CDR3 bases are TGTGCCAGCAGTTCCCGGGACACCGCCATCCACGAGCAGTACTTC.

This clonotype has a handful of counts. The chain uses TRBV2 and TRBJ2-3; perhaps TRBD2 as D (5 bases). Germline loops: CDR1 SNHLY, CDR2 FYNNEI. Trimming cost V 4 bases and J 2 bases, with 13 bases left between them. The CDR3 contains 15 residues. The CDR3 DNA is TGTGCCAGCAGTGGACGCCTAGCCCTCACAGATACGCAGTATTTT. Translating it yields CASSGRLALTDTQYF.

This clonotype was counted at least ten times. The rearrangement links TRBV6-5 to TRBJ1-3, with a possible D match to TRBD1 (6 bases). The CDR3 is 15 residues long. The germline CDR1 and CDR2 sequences are MNHEY and SVGAGI. Trimming removed 4 bases from V and 2 bases from J, with 12 bases in between. The CDR3 nucleotides are TGTGCCAGCAGTTCCACACAGGGTGCTGGAAACACCATATATTTT. Translation gives CASSSTQGAGNTIYF.

This clonotype was detected a few times. The chain links TRBV20-1 to TRBJ2-7, with a tentative D call TRBD1 (5 bases). Germline assignment: CDR1 DFQATT and CDR2 SNEGSKA (reference sequence). This CDR3 comprises 14 residues. Deletions cut 3 bases from V and 2 bases from J, with 14 bases between. The chain's CDR3 is CSASWQGRTYEQYF. DNA for the CDR3: TGCAGTGCTAGTTGGCAGGGTCGGACCTACGAGCAGTACTTC.

In its sample, this clonotype was seen once. V usage is TRBV5-6 and J usage is TRBJ2-1; 11 nucleotides match TRBD2. Unmatched junction bases numbered 6, after V lost 9 bases and J lost 7 bases. The CDR3 covers 13 residues. Germline V CDR1 and CDR2: SGHDT, YYEEEE. DNA for the CDR3: TGTGCCACCAGACTAGCGGGAAGGAATGAGCAGTTCTTC. Translation: CATRLAGRNEQFF.

The chain couples TRBV7-8 to TRBJ2-7; no reliable D call. Trimming pared 2 bases from V and 5 bases from J, leaving 7 bases between. The CDR3 sequence is 12 residues long. CDR1 SGHVS and CDR2 FQNEAQ come from the germline V gene. The CDR3 sequence: CASSLSYDEQYF. The CDR3 DNA reads TGTGCCAGCAGCTTATCATACGACGAGCAGTACTTC.

In its sample, this clonotype was seen a few times. The genes are TRBV10-1 and TRBJ2-3; 9 nucleotides agree with TRBD1. V lost 10 bases, J lost 1 base, and 12 bases stayed unmatched. CDR1 is WNHNN and CDR2 is SYGVQD in the germline V gene (reference sequence). There are 16 residues in the CDR3. CDR3 bases: TGCGCCAACCACGCAGACAGGGGGATGGGCACAGATACGCAGTATTTT. Amino acids: CANHADRGMGTDTQYF.

This clonotype was counted only a few times. The genes are TRBV20-1 and TRBJ1-4; possible D gene TRBD1, 5 bases. The CDR3 has 14 amino acids. Deletions cut 3 bases from V and 8 bases from J, with 16 bases between. CDR1 is DFQATT, CDR2 SNEGSKA, per germline (reference sequence). CDR3 sequence reads: CSASLDRLGEKLFF. In DNA, the CDR3 is TGCAGTGCTAGTCTTGACAGACTAGGAGAAAAACTGTTTTTT.

The chain links TRBV20-1 to TRBJ1-2; D perhaps matches TRBD1 (5 bases). The ends were cut back, 2 bases at V and 0 bases at J, with 16 bases in the middle. The germline V gene has CDR1 DFQATT and CDR2 SNEGSKA (reference sequence). The length of the CDR3 is 16 residues. In DNA form, the CDR3 reads TGCAGTGCTAGAACCCGACAGAACGTGTCTAACTATGGCTACACCTTC. Amino acid sequence: CSARTRQNVSNYGYTF.

This clonotype was seen at least ten times. V and J are TRBV12-3 or TRBV12-4 and TRBJ1-1; D gene uncertain. Trimming left V 5 bases short and J 4 bases short, with 8 bases between. This CDR3 comprises 12 residues. As DNA, the CDR3 is TGTGCCAGCAGTCCAGGAGGCACTGAAGCTTTCTTT. Translating gives CASSPGGTEAFF.

This clonotype was counted ten times or more. The rearrangement joins TRBV18 to TRBJ2-5; 9 bases align to TRBD2. The junction had 1 base not matched to a gene; V was cut back by 1 base and J by 1 base. The CDR3 spans 15 residues. CDR1 and CDR2 from the germline V gene are KGHSH and LQKENI. The CDR3 coding sequence is TGTGCCAGCTCACCACGGACTAGCGCCCAAGAGACCCAGTACTTC. It is translated as CASSPRTSAQETQYF. Looking up the rest from reference TRBV18 and TRBJ2-5 gives the full variable domain: NAGVMQNPRHLVRRRGQEARLRCSPMKGHSHVYWYRQLPEEGLKFMVYLQKENIIDESGMPKERFSAEFPKEGPSILRIQQVVRGDSAAYFCASSPRTSAQETQYFGPGTRLLVL.

A remark on this clonotype: Germline and junction disagree at one end, which may indicate a read error. The chain uses TRBV6-2 or TRBV6-3 and TRBJ2-7, with D unresolved. CDR3 length equals 12 residues. Germline V CDR1 and CDR2: MNHEY, SVGEGT. As DNA, the CDR3 is TGTGCCAGCAGTTACTCGAGTCACCCCTCGCAATTC. Amino acids: CASSYSSHPSQF.

This clonotype has just a few counts. V is TRBV12-3 or TRBV12-4 and J is TRBJ2-5; no reliable D call. V shed 0 bases and J shed 1 base, with 3 bases lying between them. CDR3 length: 13 residues. In DNA form, the CDR3 reads TGTGCCAGCAGTTTAGCCATCCAAGAGACCCAGTACTTC. Encoded protein: CASSLAIQETQYF.

The V call is TRBV29-1, the J call TRBJ2-3; no clear D gene. V lost 7 bases and J 4 bases, leaving 6 bases between the germline ends. The CDR3 is 10 amino acids. The germline V gene encodes CDR1 SQVTM and CDR2 ANQGSEA. CDR3 DNA: TGCAGCGCCGCGGCAGATACGCAGTATTTT. As protein: CSAAADTQYF.

This clonotype has a handful of counts. The genes are TRBV4-3 and TRBJ2-7; a possible D gene is TRBD1 (6 bases). The CDR3 consists of 14 residues. Trimming removed 0 bases at V and 4 bases at J, with 10 bases between. From germline, CDR1 is LGHNA and CDR2 YSLEER. The chain's CDR3 is CASSQDRGNYEQYF. CDR3 in DNA: TGCGCCAGCAGCCAAGACAGGGGCAATTACGAGCAGTACTTC.

There are a few counts of this clonotype. V gene TRBV18 combines with J gene TRBJ2-3; TRBD1 is a possible D gene (5 bases). V was trimmed by 6 bases and J by 2 bases, leaving 15 bases between them. Germline loops: CDR1 KGHSH, CDR2 LQKENI. This CDR3 has 15 residues. The CDR3 spells CASSDTEASTDTQYF. The DNA of the CDR3 is TGTGCCAGCTCGGACACAGAAGCCTCCACAGATACGCAGTATTTT.

This clonotype was observed a handful of times. The V gene is TRBV13, the J gene TRBJ2-7; D is unresolved. V was shortened by 6 bases and J by 2 bases, with 8 bases between the two germline ends. The CDR3 sequence is 12 residues long. Germline lookup yields CDR1 PRHDT and CDR2 FYEKMQ (reference sequence). CDR3 amino acids: CASSPDAYEQYF. The CDR3 nucleotides read TGTGCCAGCAGTCCCGATGCCTACGAGCAGTACTTC.

This chain uses TRBV5-4 with TRBJ2-2; TRBD2 matches 8 bases. V shed 3 bases, J shed 2 bases, and the junction held 6 bases outside the gene matches. Germline V lookup: CDR1 SGHNT, CDR2 YYREEE (reference sequence). The CDR3 runs 16 residues. The CDR3 DNA reads TGTGCCAGCAGCTGGGGCGGGACTAGAAACACCGGGGAGCTGTTTTTT. Amino acids: CASSWGGTRNTGELFF.

This clonotype was seen repeatedly, ten times or more. The chain employs TRBV7-9 and TRBJ1-4; TRBD1 matches at 9 bases. The CDR3 sequence is 16 residues long. Trimming at V came to 6 bases and at J to 8 bases, leaving 13 bases not matched to a gene. Per germline, CDR1 SEHNR and CDR2 FQNEAQ (reference sequence). CDR3 bases: TGTGCCAGCAGTCCCGGGACAGGGCTCGATTCAGAAAAACTGTTTTTT. Amino acids: CASSPGTGLDSEKLFF.

In this sample, this clonotype turned up a few times. The chain employs TRBV20-1 and TRBJ2-1; 9 bases match TRBD1. The CDR3 has 14 amino acids. Germline V gene data show CDR1 as DFQATT and CDR2 as SNEGSKA (reference sequence). After removal of 0 bases from V and 7 bases from J, the junction contained 4 bases not matched to a gene. The CDR3 region is CSARDMDRGNEQFF. For the CDR3, the DNA is TGCAGTGCTAGAGACATGGACAGGGGTAATGAGCAGTTCTTC.